This TCR beta chain emerged from a study of shared clonotypes between healthy human individuals. Whole-study findings and limits: Generation probabilities were higher for clonotypes shared across all four sorted-subset donors than for unshared ones.

TCRdb's copy holds only in-frame clones and misses some; the assay was immunoSEQ multiplex PCR. This table holds about 960,000 clones, over 75% found once. This clone was detected a few times. What it binds is not known. CD45RA+ naive and CD45RA-negative memory subsets were separated from CD4+ cells. This CDR3 has 16 amino acids. Trimming stripped 5 bases from V and 6 bases from J, with 21 bases between. Germline V gene sequence: CDR1 PRHDT, CDR2 FYEKMQ (reference sequence). The V call is TRBV13, the J call TRBJ2-3, with a weak D call TRBD1 (6 bases). Material for sequencing was memory CD4+ T cells sorted from blood. Sample subset: CD45RA-negative fraction. This receptor was obtained from a man younger than 30 in good health. The CDR3 is CASSLRRQGRGDTQYF. CDR3 DNA: TGTGCCAGCAGCCTCCGTCGTCAGGGGAGAGGGGATACGCAGTATTTT.